This T cell receptor beta chain emerged from a study of blood T cells in healthy people across ages. This CDR3 has 17 residues. Germline assignment: CDR1 LGHDT and CDR2 YNNKEL (reference sequence). V lost 1 base to trimming and J lost 4 bases; unmatched junction nucleotides: 13. This clonotype was detected only a few times. Sample-barcoded 5' priming and a J-beta primer mix drove a second PCR of about 6 to 12 cycles. Each CDR3 protein gets one entry after TCRdb re-called the 5' RACE reads with MiXCR. This table holds 800,000 to 900,000 distinct CDR3 sequences, around 68% found once. Sequencing was performed on blood. The receptor's source is a man aged 25 to 40 in good health. The chain couples TRBV3-1 to TRBJ2-7; 7 bases are shared with TRBD1. The CDR3 sequence is CASSQGGKTGSSYEQYF. CDR3 DNA: TGTGCCAGCAGCCAAGGGGGGAAGACAGGGTCATCGTACGAGCAGTACTTC.